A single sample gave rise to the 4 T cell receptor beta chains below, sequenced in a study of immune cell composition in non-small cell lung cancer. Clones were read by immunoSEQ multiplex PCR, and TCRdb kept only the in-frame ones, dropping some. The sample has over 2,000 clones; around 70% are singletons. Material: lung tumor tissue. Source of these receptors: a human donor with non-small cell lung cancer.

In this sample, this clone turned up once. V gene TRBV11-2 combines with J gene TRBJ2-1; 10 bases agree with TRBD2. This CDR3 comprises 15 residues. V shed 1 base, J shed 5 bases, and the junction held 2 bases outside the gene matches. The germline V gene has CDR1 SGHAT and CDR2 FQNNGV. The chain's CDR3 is CASSLGLAGDNEQFF. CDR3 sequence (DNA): TGTGCCAGCAGCTTAGGCCTAGCGGGGGACAATGAGCAGTTCTTC.

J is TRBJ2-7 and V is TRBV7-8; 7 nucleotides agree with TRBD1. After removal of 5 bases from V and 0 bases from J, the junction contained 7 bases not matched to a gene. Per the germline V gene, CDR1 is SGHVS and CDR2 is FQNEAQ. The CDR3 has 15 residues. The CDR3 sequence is CASSPFSGGSYEQYF. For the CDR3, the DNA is TGTGCCAGCAGCCCCTTTTCAGGGGGCTCCTACGAGCAGTACTTC.

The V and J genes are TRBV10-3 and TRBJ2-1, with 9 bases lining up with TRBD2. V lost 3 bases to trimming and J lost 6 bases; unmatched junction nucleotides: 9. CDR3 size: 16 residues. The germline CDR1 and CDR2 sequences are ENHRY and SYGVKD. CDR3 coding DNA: TGTGCCATCAGTGAACGAGGGGCGGGAGGGCTCAATGAGCAGTTCTTC. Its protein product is CAISERGAGGLNEQFF.

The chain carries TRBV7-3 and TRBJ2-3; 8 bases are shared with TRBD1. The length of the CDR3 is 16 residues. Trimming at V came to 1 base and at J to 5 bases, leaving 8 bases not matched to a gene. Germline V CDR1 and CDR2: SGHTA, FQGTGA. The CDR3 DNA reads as TGTGCCAGCAGCTTAAGTCCAGGGGGCTTAGGAGATACGCAGTATTTT. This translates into CASSLSPGGLGDTQYF. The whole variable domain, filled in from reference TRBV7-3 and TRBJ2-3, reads GAGVSQTPSNKVTEKGKYVELRCDPISGHTALYWYRQSLGQGPEFLIYFQGTGAADDSGLPNDRFFAVRPEGSVSTLKIQRTERGDSAVYLCASSLSPGGLGDTQYFGPGTRLTVL.